These T cell receptor beta chains were read from a single sample in a study of blood T cells in healthy people across ages. TCRdb passed the 5' RACE reads through MiXCR, listing each CDR3 protein once. The sample holds 550,000 to 600,000 distinct CDR3 sequences, 47% seen once. Specimen: blood. These receptor sequences come from a man older than 75 in good health. Both conserved end residues are part of each CDR3. D genes are given only for firm matches. Clone size is shown for a subset of rows, as once, few, many or a class of expanded clone.

abundance: few; j_gene: TRBJ2-3; v_gene: TRBV18; d_gene: -; CDR3nt: TGTGCCAGCTCACCAATGACAGACACAGATACGCAGTATTTT; CDR3aa: CASSPMTDTDTQYF
abundance: -; j_gene: TRBJ2-7; v_gene: TRBV7-2; d_gene: -; CDR3nt: TGTGCCAGCAGCATAGACCGTAGCTACGAGCAGTACTTC; CDR3aa: CASSIDRSYEQYF
abundance: few; j_gene: TRBJ2-7; v_gene: TRBV10-3; d_gene: TRBD1; CDR3nt: TGTGCCATCAGTGTGGGACAGAGCAGCCACGAGCAGTACTTC; CDR3aa: CAISVGQSSHEQYF
abundance: few; j_gene: TRBJ2-2; v_gene: TRBV28; d_gene: -; CDR3nt: TGTGCCAGCAGTATAGGACGGTGGAACACCGGGGAGCTGTTTTTT; CDR3aa: CASSIGRWNTGELFF
abundance: few; j_gene: TRBJ2-1; v_gene: TRBV12-3/TRBV12-4; d_gene: -; CDR3nt: TGTGCCAGCAGTACGGGGACCGACAATGAGCAGTTCTTC; CDR3aa: CASSTGTDNEQFF
abundance: -; j_gene: TRBJ2-4; v_gene: TRBV20-1; d_gene: TRBD1; CDR3nt: TGCAGTGCTAGAGATCTCGGGACAGGGCGGGACATTCAGTACTTC; CDR3aa: CSARDLGTGRDIQYF
abundance: few; j_gene: TRBJ2-3; v_gene: TRBV29-1; d_gene: TRBD1; CDR3nt: TGCAGCGCCATGACAGGGGGGACCACAGATACGCAGTATTTT; CDR3aa: CSAMTGGTTDTQYF
abundance: -; j_gene: TRBJ2-7; v_gene: TRBV20-1; d_gene: -; CDR3nt: TGCAGTGCTAGAGACTGGGTAAGCGAGCAGTACTTC; CDR3aa: CSARDWVSEQYF
abundance: few; j_gene: TRBJ1-5; v_gene: TRBV6-2/TRBV6-3; d_gene: -; CDR3nt: TGTGCCAGCAGCCGCTCCGATAGCAATCAGCCCCAGCATTTT; CDR3aa: CASSRSDSNQPQHF
abundance: few; j_gene: TRBJ2-1; v_gene: TRBV7-9; d_gene: TRBD2; CDR3nt: TGTGCCAGCAGCCGGACTAGCGCCGACAATGAGCAGTTCTTC; CDR3aa: CASSRTSADNEQFF
abundance: -; j_gene: TRBJ2-4; v_gene: TRBV29-1; d_gene: -; CDR3nt: TGCGGCGTCGAGGACTTAGGCAAAAACATTCAGTACTTC; CDR3aa: CGVEDLGKNIQYF
abundance: few; j_gene: TRBJ2-7; v_gene: TRBV7-9; d_gene: TRBD2; CDR3nt: TGTGCCAGCAGCTCGGGACTAGCGCCCTACGAGCAGTACTTC; CDR3aa: CASSSGLAPYEQYF
abundance: few; j_gene: TRBJ2-1; v_gene: TRBV9; d_gene: TRBD2; CDR3nt: TGTGCCAGCAGCGTAGCTACGACTAGCGGCCACAATGAGCAGTTCTTC; CDR3aa: CASSVATTSGHNEQFF
abundance: -; j_gene: TRBJ2-2; v_gene: TRBV28; d_gene: -; CDR3nt: TGTGCCAGCAGTTCACCAGCTGCGCCCGGGGAGCTGTTTTTT; CDR3aa: CASSSPAAPGELFF
abundance: few; j_gene: TRBJ2-7; v_gene: TRBV10-3; d_gene: -; CDR3nt: TGTGCCATCAGTGAGTCTTCCGGGTTCCCCTACGAGCAGTACTTC; CDR3aa: CAISESSGFPYEQYF
abundance: few; j_gene: TRBJ1-5; v_gene: TRBV7-6; d_gene: -; CDR3nt: TGTGCCAGCAGCACGACAGACCGGGACAATCAGCCCCAGCATTTT; CDR3aa: CASSTTDRDNQPQHF
abundance: few; j_gene: TRBJ2-1; v_gene: TRBV5-1; d_gene: -; CDR3nt: TGCGCCAGCAGCTCGACCCCACTAGCAAATGAGCAGTTCTTC; CDR3aa: CASSSTPLANEQFF
abundance: once; j_gene: TRBJ2-3; v_gene: TRBV20-1; d_gene: TRBD2; CDR3nt: TGCAGTGCTAGCGGGAGGGCCTTGGCAGATACGCAGTATTTT; CDR3aa: CSASGRALADTQYF
abundance: -; j_gene: TRBJ2-1; v_gene: TRBV20-1; d_gene: TRBD2; CDR3nt: TGCAGTGTACAAACCGGGACTAGCGAACCTGAGCAGTTCTTC; CDR3aa: CSVQTGTSEPEQFF
abundance: many; j_gene: TRBJ2-1; v_gene: TRBV7-2; d_gene: -; CDR3nt: TGTGCCAGCAGCTTAGTAGGGCTAGGACCCAACAATGAGCAGTTCTTC; CDR3aa: CASSLVGLGPNNEQFF
abundance: -; j_gene: TRBJ2-1; v_gene: TRBV28; d_gene: TRBD2; CDR3nt: TGTGCCAGCAGACCCCCCGGGACTAGCGGGAGAGGTGAGCAGTTCTTC; CDR3aa: CASRPPGTSGRGEQFF
abundance: -; j_gene: TRBJ2-1; v_gene: TRBV4-3; d_gene: TRBD2; CDR3nt: TGCGCCAGCAGCCACACTAGCGCGCTCCCCTACAATGAGCAGTTCTTC; CDR3aa: CASSHTSALPYNEQFF
abundance: few; j_gene: TRBJ2-7; v_gene: TRBV10-3; d_gene: TRBD1; CDR3nt: TGTGCCATCAGTGTATACGCAGGGGGCTCCTACGAGCAGTACTTC; CDR3aa: CAISVYAGGSYEQYF
abundance: -; j_gene: TRBJ2-3; v_gene: TRBV9; d_gene: -; CDR3nt: TGTGCCAGCAGCGTAGGACTGGGGGCACCCACAGATACGCAGTATTTT; CDR3aa: CASSVGLGAPTDTQYF
abundance: -; j_gene: TRBJ2-7; v_gene: TRBV7-2; d_gene: -; CDR3nt: TGTGCCAGCAGCCCCGGGCCGTTGGAATCCTACGAGCAGTACTTC; CDR3aa: CASSPGPLESYEQYF
abundance: once; j_gene: TRBJ1-2; v_gene: TRBV28; d_gene: -; CDR3nt: TGTGCCAGCAGTTTAAGGGTTCATGGCTACACCTTC; CDR3aa: CASSLRVHGYTF
abundance: -; j_gene: TRBJ1-5; v_gene: TRBV4-1; d_gene: -; CDR3nt: TGCGCCAGCAGCCAAGACTCACCGGTTGGGCAGCCCCAGCATTTT; CDR3aa: CASSQDSPVGQPQHF
abundance: -; j_gene: TRBJ2-7; v_gene: TRBV27; d_gene: TRBD2; CDR3nt: TGTGCCAGCAGCCGACTAGCGGCCCTCCACGAGCAGTACTTC; CDR3aa: CASSRLAALHEQYF
abundance: -; j_gene: TRBJ2-5; v_gene: TRBV11-2; d_gene: -; CDR3nt: TGTGCCAGCAGCTTAGATCCGCGATGGGGAGAGCAGTACTTC; CDR3aa: CASSLDPRWGEQYF
abundance: -; j_gene: TRBJ2-1; v_gene: TRBV5-1; d_gene: -; CDR3nt: TGCGCCAGCGCACTTTCCGAGCGTACCCTTGGAGGTGAGCAGTTCTTC; CDR3aa: CASALSERTLGGEQFF
abundance: -; j_gene: TRBJ1-1; v_gene: TRBV5-1; d_gene: -; CDR3nt: TGCGCCAGCAGCGCTCCCGGGACCTCGGGTACTGAAGCTTTCTTT; CDR3aa: CASSAPGTSGTEAFF
abundance: -; j_gene: TRBJ2-5; v_gene: TRBV7-9; d_gene: -; CDR3nt: TGTGCCAGCAGCCCAAATAGGGCGGGTTCGCAGACCCAGTACTTC; CDR3aa: CASSPNRAGSQTQYF
abundance: few; j_gene: TRBJ2-7; v_gene: TRBV7-6; d_gene: -; CDR3nt: TGTGCCAGCAGCTTAAAAGGTGGAAGCCTCGAGCAGTACTTC; CDR3aa: CASSLKGGSLEQYF
abundance: few; j_gene: TRBJ1-2; v_gene: TRBV20-1; d_gene: TRBD1; CDR3nt: TGCAGTGCTAGAAAGACAGGGGCGACCACCTATGGCTACACCTTC; CDR3aa: CSARKTGATTYGYTF
abundance: -; j_gene: TRBJ1-5; v_gene: TRBV10-2; d_gene: -; CDR3nt: TGCGCCAGCAGTGACGGCAGGGGTGGCAATCAGCCCCAGCATTTT; CDR3aa: CASSDGRGGNQPQHF
abundance: -; j_gene: TRBJ1-2; v_gene: TRBV12-3/TRBV12-4; d_gene: TRBD1; CDR3nt: TGTGCCAGCAGACCGGGACAGAACTATGGCTACACCTTC; CDR3aa: CASRPGQNYGYTF
abundance: -; j_gene: TRBJ2-7; v_gene: TRBV27; d_gene: -; CDR3nt: TGTGCCAGCAGTCGGGGACCCGAGACCTACGAGCAGTACTTC; CDR3aa: CASSRGPETYEQYF
abundance: -; j_gene: TRBJ2-2; v_gene: TRBV27; d_gene: -; CDR3nt: TGTGCCAGCAGTCCGGAGGGGCAGGGGTCCGGGGAGCTGTTTTTT; CDR3aa: CASSPEGQGSGELFF
abundance: -; j_gene: TRBJ2-1; v_gene: TRBV27; d_gene: -; CDR3nt: TGTGCCAGCAGTCTACCTCAGGAGCAGTTCTTC; CDR3aa: CASSLPQEQFF
abundance: once; j_gene: TRBJ2-4; v_gene: TRBV28; d_gene: TRBD2; CDR3nt: TGTGCCAGCAGTCCGGGACTAGCAGTCCTAGCCAAAAACATTCAGTACTTC; CDR3aa: CASSPGLAVLAKNIQYF
abundance: -; j_gene: TRBJ1-6; v_gene: TRBV9; d_gene: -; CDR3nt: TGTGCCAGCAGCGACCGGGACGGTAGAAATTCACCCCTCCACTTT; CDR3aa: CASSDRDGRNSPLHF
abundance: -; j_gene: TRBJ2-1; v_gene: TRBV7-2; d_gene: -; CDR3nt: TGTGCCAGCAGCTTAGCGGGGGGGCCGTTTTATGAGCAGTTCTTC; CDR3aa: CASSLAGGPFYEQFF
abundance: -; j_gene: TRBJ2-7; v_gene: TRBV27; d_gene: -; CDR3nt: TGTGCCAGCAGCAATACACAGGGACTTTCCTACGAGCAGTACTTC; CDR3aa: CASSNTQGLSYEQYF
abundance: many; j_gene: TRBJ2-3; v_gene: TRBV5-1; d_gene: -; CDR3nt: TGCGCCAGCAGCTTGGGGACAGCCACAGATACGCAGTATTTT; CDR3aa: CASSLGTATDTQYF
abundance: -; j_gene: TRBJ1-1; v_gene: TRBV9; d_gene: -; CDR3nt: TGTGCCAACAGCGCGGGAGGGGGGGAGAACACTGAAGCTTTCTTT; CDR3aa: CANSAGGGENTEAFF